Listed below are T cell receptor beta chains from one sample, sequenced in a study of human T cells and chemical hapten exposure. In TCRdb, the RACE reads were re-called with MiXCR into one record per CDR3 protein. The data show some 60,000 distinct CDR3 sequences, around 11% seen once. Sample: whole blood, taken in connection with sensitization to the hapten diphenylcyclopropenone (DPC). The receptors come from a woman aged 40 to 50 with alopecia areata. Some clones in this sample may be carry-over from other donors' samples. CDR3s include the opening cysteine and the closing phenylalanine or tryptophan. A D gene is named only where the DNA matches it firmly. The size of a clone is reported for some rows only, either as once, few or many, or as a class for expanded clones.

>TRBV28|TRBJ2-1|.|few
CASRQGGDEQFF
TGTGCCAGCCGGCAGGGAGGCGATGAGCAGTTCTTC
>TRBV7-3|TRBJ2-7|.|few
CASNPSRDIIYEQYF
TGTGCCAGCAACCCTTCCCGGGACATAATCTACGAGCAGTACTTC
>TRBV7-2|TRBJ1-2|TRBD1|.
CASRSGTGLLGYTF
TGTGCCAGCAGGTCCGGGACAGGGCTCCTTGGCTACACCTTC
>TRBV23-1|TRBJ2-5|.|many
CVGGWAQYF
TGCGTCGGGGGTTGGGCCCAGTACTTC
>TRBV18|TRBJ1-2|.|many
CASSPPPVNYGYTF
TGTGCCAGCTCACCACCCCCGGTTAACTATGGCTACACCTTC
>TRBV20-1|TRBJ1-3|.|many
CSAPGSGNTIYF
TGCAGTGCTCCAGGCTCTGGAAACACCATATATTTT
>TRBV5-5|TRBJ1-1|.|once
CASSLSGGGNTEAFF
TGTGCCAGCAGCCTGTCCGGGGGCGGTAACACTGAAGCTTTCTTT
>TRBV4-2|TRBJ1-1|.|many
CASSQVLRVKDTEAFF
TGTGCCAGCAGCCAAGTTTTACGGGTGAAGGACACTGAAGCTTTCTTT
>TRBV2|TRBJ2-3|.|many
CASSEGGTDTQYF
TGTGCCAGCAGTGAGGGTGGGACGGATACGCAGTATTTT
>TRBV4-3|TRBJ1-4|.|many
CASSHRQGRSGNEKLFF
TGCGCCAGCAGCCACCGACAAGGGAGGTCGGGTAATGAAAAACTGTTTTTT
>TRBV4-2|TRBJ2-1|TRBD2|.
CASSQEGSGRAYNEQFF
TGTGCCAGCAGCCAAGAGGGTAGCGGGAGAGCCTACAATGAGCAGTTCTTC
>TRBV11-2|TRBJ2-7|.|few
CASSPQDRRTSYEQYF
TGTGCCAGCAGCCCCCAGGACCGACGGACCTCCTACGAGCAGTACTTC
>TRBV7-2|TRBJ1-6|.|few
CASSEWARAGSPLHF
TGTGCCAGCAGCGAGTGGGCCAGGGCAGGATCACCCCTCCACTTT
>TRBV4-2|TRBJ1-6|.|few
CASSQDPSEFLSNSPLHF
TGTGCCAGCAGCCAAGATCCGTCAGAATTCCTATCTAATTCACCCCTCCACTTT
>TRBV7-2|TRBJ1-3|.|.
CASSLGRGSSGNTIYF
TGTGCCAGCAGCTTAGGGCGGGGGAGCTCTGGAAACACCATATATTTT